Following are 4 T cell receptor beta chains from one sample sequenced in a study of shared clonotypes between healthy human individuals (TCRdb year 2020). For the CD8 naive samples, CD45RO-negative cells were positively selected for CCR7, yielding a CD45RA+CCR7+ population from which TemRA cells were excluded. The library was generated by the immunoSEQ multiplex PCR assay. TCRdb's version of the immuneACCESS table is confined to in-frame rearrangements and falls short of the full clone set. An unresolved V gene accounts for under half of the shortfall where checked; the remainder is of unknown origin. Within this sample are around 2.1 million clones, with roughly 91% of them counted one time only. The ten biggest clones cover 1.5% to 2% of the sample. Sequenced: naive CD8+ T cells from PBMCs. The sample's cell subset or site label, decoded: CD45RA+CCR7+. All receptors derive from a man between 18 and 29 years old in good health. Some clones in this sample may be carry-over from other donors' samples.

The CDR3 spells CASSPGLAASYEQYF. Written as DNA, the CDR3 is TGCGCCAGCAGCCCGGGACTAGCGGCATCCTACGAGCAGTACTTC. This chain joins TRBV5-1 and TRBJ2-7, with 11 positions matching TRBD2. Germline V CDR1 and CDR2: SGHRS, YFSETQ. Germline trimming cut 4 bases from V and 1 base from J; bases unmatched to any gene: 4. This CDR3 region has 15 residues.

The CDR3 spells CASSDWSFTGELFF. The CDR3, as DNA: TGTGCCAGCAGTGATTGGAGTTTCACCGGGGAGCTGTTTTTT. V gene TRBV2 combines with J gene TRBJ2-2; no definite D call. Trimming removed 3 bases from V and 4 bases from J, with 9 bases in between. The CDR3 spans 14 residues. Germline CDR1 SNHLY, CDR2 FYNNEI.

This chain links TRBV4-1 with TRBJ2-5; D is perhaps TRBD2 (5 bases). This CDR3 comprises 20 residues. Germline V gives CDR1 MGHRA, CDR2 YSYEKL. The V end lost 1 base, the J end lost 1 base, and 25 bases lay between the germline ends. This CDR3 is CASSQGLRYLGSLTQETQYF. The CDR3 DNA reads as TGCGCCAGCAGCCAAGGCTTGAGGTATTTGGGGAGCTTAACCCAAGAGACCCAGTACTTC.

This clone was observed once. Other DNA sequences in this sample translate to the same CDR3. The rearrangement uses TRBV27 and TRBJ2-1; no definite D call. Trimming shortened V by 3 bases and J by 8 bases, and 11 bases separated the two germline ends. The germline CDR1 and CDR2 sequences are MNHEY and SMNVEV (reference sequence). CDR3 size: 13 residues. The CDR3 reads CASSFLLADEQFF. Here the CDR3 DNA reads TGTGCCAGCAGTTTCCTCCTCGCGGATGAGCAGTTCTTC.